The present TCR beta chain was sequenced within a study of blood T cell repertoires in COVID-19. Produced via immunoSEQ multiplex PCR; TCRdb's table is partial and in-frame only. The top ten hold 13% to 15% of the sample, which has just under 90,000 clones, about two thirds seen once. The germline V gene has CDR1 GTSNPN and CDR2 SVGIG (reference sequence). This CDR3 contains 14 residues. Deletions cut 5 bases from V and 3 bases from J, with 16 bases between. This clone appeared a single time. Sample: peripheral blood. V and J are TRBV30 and TRBJ1-2, with D perhaps TRBD1 (6 bases). The TCR sequence derives from a woman of 80 years or more with acute or convalescent COVID-19. CDR3 region: CAWRSTGLDYGYTF. The CDR3 DNA reads as TGTGCCTGGCGTTCGACAGGTTTAGACTATGGCTACACCTTC.